This entry lists 6 T cell receptor beta chains sequenced from one sample in a study of regulatory T cells in long-lasting Graves disease. Time point given: newly diagnosed GD, antithyroid drugs for less than 3 months. With RNA extracted from PBMCs as input, the TCR library was made. Assembly of TCR beta libraries relied on iRepertoire HTBI primers together with Arm-PCR of CDR3 regions. TCRdb reprocessed the multiplex PCR reads with MiXCR, giving one entry per CDR3 protein. The repertoire holds about 240,000 distinct CDR3 sequences, with 20% to 25% as singletons. The sample consisted of peripheral blood mononuclear cells (PBMCs), taken at new diagnosis, from a patient treated with antithyroid drugs. The receptors derive from a female donor with Graves disease.

This clonotype turned up a few times. The chain recombines TRBV19 with TRBJ2-1; 10 positions match TRBD1. CDR3 length: 13 amino acids. Germline trimming cut 4 bases from V and 10 bases from J; bases unmatched to any gene: 4. Germline CDR1 reads LNHDA; CDR2 reads SQIVND (reference sequence). The chain's CDR3 is CASSSDRGQEQFF. CDR3 bases: TGTGCCAGTAGTAGCGACAGGGGGCAGGAGCAGTTCTTC.

This rearrangement joins TRBV19 to TRBJ2-2, with a tentative D call TRBD1 (6 bases). The CDR3 is made up of 13 amino acids. Germline assignment: CDR1 LNHDA and CDR2 SQIVND (reference sequence). Trimming pared 6 bases from V and 7 bases from J, leaving 12 bases between. The CDR3 coding sequence is TGTGCCAGTAGCGTGGGGGCCGTCGGGGAGCTGTTTTTT. It yields the protein CASSVGAVGELFF.

The genes are TRBV24-1 and TRBJ2-7; D gene uncertain. V shed 5 bases and J shed 0 bases, with 7 bases lying between them. The V gene's germline CDR1 is KGHDR and CDR2 SFDVKD. The CDR3 has 13 amino acids. CDR3 nucleotides: TGTGCCACCAGTGGAACCGGCTCCTACGAGCAGTACTTC. Protein: CATSGTGSYEQYF.

The table lists this clonotype with many counts. DNA for the CDR3: TGTGCCAGCAGTCCCCCGACTAGTACGCGCGATACGCAGTATTTT. Residues: CASSPPTSTRDTQYF. J is TRBJ2-3 and V is TRBV12-3 or TRBV12-4; maybe TRBD2 (6 bases). The V end was cut by 5 bases, the J end by 6 bases, with 18 bases between. The CDR3 is made up of 15 amino acids.

The sample holds a few counts of this clonotype. This may be a read error, as it is one base from a much larger clone. The conserved phenylalanine or tryptophan is not found at the CDR3 terminus, so this likely reflects a read error. The J gene is TRBJ1-1, the V gene TRBV7-9; TRBD1 matches 7 bases. This CDR3 has 16 amino acids. V was pared by 5 bases and J by 4 bases, with 13 bases of the junction left unmatched. Germline CDR1 is SEHNR and CDR2 is FQNEAQ (reference sequence). The CDR3 sequence is CASSPTLGTAVTEAFS. Written as DNA, the CDR3 is TGTGCCAGCAGCCCTACCTTGGGGACAGCGGTCACTGAAGCTTTCTCT.

This clonotype was detected a few times. The junction and the germline gene differ at one end; a read error may be behind it. V and J are TRBV7-9 and TRBJ2-3, with D possibly matching TRBD1 (5 bases). Germline loops: CDR1 SEHNR, CDR2 FQNEAQ (reference sequence). The CDR3 runs 12 residues. This chain's CDR3 is CASSSTGETRYF. The CDR3 region has the DNA TGTGCCAGCAGTTCTACAGGAGAAACGCGGTATTTT.